These T cell receptor beta chains were read from a single sample in a study of T cells expressing NK-cell markers. Reanalyzing the 5' RACE reads, TCRdb keeps one entry per CDR3 protein, without DNA. This sample's table has about half a million distinct CDR3 sequences. The specimen sequenced was blood T cells: a sorted CD56 or NKG2C T cell subset, CD4+ or CD8+ T cells, or bulk PBMC T cells (not recorded which). These receptors were collected from a woman in her forties or fifties in good health. The CDR3 runs from the conserved cysteine through the conserved F or W.

v_call: TRBV4-1
cdr3_length: 13
j_call: TRBJ2-5
cdr3_aa: CASQSAGLETQYF

v_call: TRBV6-5
cdr3_length: 17
j_call: TRBJ2-3
cdr3_aa: CASSYTLLAGTIDTQYF

v_call: TRBV5-5
cdr3_length: 14
j_call: TRBJ1-2
cdr3_aa: CASRPTTGTYGYTF

v_call: TRBV29-1
cdr3_length: 13
j_call: TRBJ2-3
cdr3_aa: CSVTDGRPDTQYF

v_call: TRBV5-1
cdr3_length: 18
j_call: TRBJ1-1
cdr3_aa: CASNLALRGGYQNTEAFF

v_call: TRBV12-3/TRBV12-4
cdr3_length: 14
j_call: TRBJ1-1
cdr3_aa: CASSGGAVNTEAFF

v_call: TRBV27
cdr3_length: 14
j_call: TRBJ2-7
cdr3_aa: CASLAAGGTYEQYF

v_call: TRBV28
cdr3_length: 12
j_call: TRBJ1-4
cdr3_aa: CASKVGQGKLFF

v_call: TRBV20-1
cdr3_length: 15
j_call: TRBJ2-3
cdr3_aa: CSATGASGRSDTQYF

v_call: TRBV12-3/TRBV12-4
cdr3_length: 14
j_call: TRBJ2-3
cdr3_aa: CASRGLAITDTQYF

v_call: TRBV27
cdr3_length: 17
j_call: TRBJ2-2
cdr3_aa: CASSFLASGRYTGELFF

v_call: TRBV5-1
cdr3_length: 14
j_call: TRBJ1-5
cdr3_aa: CASSLESGRGPQHF

v_call: TRBV7-9
cdr3_length: 12
j_call: TRBJ2-3
cdr3_aa: CASSPPRDTQYF

v_call: TRBV27
cdr3_length: 16
j_call: TRBJ2-7
cdr3_aa: CASSSIPGQGTYEQYF

v_call: TRBV12-3/TRBV12-4
cdr3_length: 16
j_call: TRBJ2-2
cdr3_aa: CASSPSSGGGWGELFF

v_call: TRBV7-2
cdr3_length: 14
j_call: TRBJ2-7
cdr3_aa: CASKEGQGTYEQYF

v_call: TRBV25-1
cdr3_length: 14
j_call: TRBJ2-5
cdr3_aa: CASSVPRGGETQYF

v_call: TRBV24-1
cdr3_length: 13
j_call: TRBJ1-5
cdr3_aa: CATSRTENQPQHF

v_call: TRBV4-1
cdr3_length: 15
j_call: TRBJ2-5
cdr3_aa: CASSQRGSGEETQYF

v_call: TRBV7-9
cdr3_length: 14
j_call: TRBJ2-7
cdr3_aa: CASSLQGWVAEQYF

v_call: TRBV6-5
cdr3_length: 13
j_call: TRBJ2-1
cdr3_aa: CASGEDDYNEQFF

v_call: TRBV9
cdr3_length: 15
j_call: TRBJ2-2
cdr3_aa: CASSVREGNTGELFF

v_call: TRBV20-1
cdr3_length: 13
j_call: TRBJ2-1
cdr3_aa: CSAKGTGFNEQFF

v_call: TRBV7-8
cdr3_length: 19
j_call: TRBJ2-1
cdr3_aa: CASSSGNWPGQISIHEQFF

v_call: TRBV12-3/TRBV12-4
cdr3_length: 15
j_call: TRBJ2-7
cdr3_aa: CASNSRGGSTAEQYF

v_call: TRBV5-1
cdr3_length: 15
j_call: TRBJ1-2
cdr3_aa: CASSREVGGDYGYTF

v_call: TRBV30
cdr3_length: 12
j_call: TRBJ2-7
cdr3_aa: CAWSTGPYEQYF

v_call: TRBV3-1
cdr3_length: 16
j_call: TRBJ2-2
cdr3_aa: CASSRGTSANTGELFF

v_call: TRBV5-1
cdr3_length: 17
j_call: TRBJ2-1
cdr3_aa: CASSLVGLADSYNEQFF

v_call: TRBV2
cdr3_length: 14
j_call: TRBJ2-1
cdr3_aa: CASKTGGPYNEQFF

v_call: TRBV3-1
cdr3_length: 15
j_call: TRBJ1-5
cdr3_aa: CASSQDGVGNQPQHF

v_call: TRBV11-3
cdr3_length: 15
j_call: TRBJ2-7
cdr3_aa: CASSLASQAFYEQYF

v_call: TRBV21-1
cdr3_length: 15
j_call: TRBJ1-2
cdr3_aa: CASSNQPGTVHGYTF

v_call: TRBV30
cdr3_length: 13
j_call: TRBJ1-1
cdr3_aa: CAWGTAGWTEAFF

v_call: TRBV6-1
cdr3_length: 14
j_call: TRBJ1-1
cdr3_aa: CASTPLGVRGEAFF

v_call: TRBV11-3
cdr3_length: 15
j_call: TRBJ2-1
cdr3_aa: CASSNRDRGRDEQFF

v_call: TRBV7-9
cdr3_length: 14
j_call: TRBJ2-1
cdr3_aa: CASSATGLNNEQFF

v_call: TRBV7-8
cdr3_length: 17
j_call: TRBJ2-1
cdr3_aa: CASSLVPPGGPYNEQFF

v_call: TRBV5-1
cdr3_length: 13
j_call: TRBJ2-3
cdr3_aa: CASSTSWWGTQYF

v_call: TRBV5-1
cdr3_length: 18
j_call: TRBJ1-1
cdr3_aa: CASRLSGTGPAMNTEAFF

v_call: TRBV6-5
cdr3_length: 16
j_call: TRBJ2-3
cdr3_aa: CASSRGRATYTDTQYF

v_call: TRBV20-1
cdr3_length: 16
j_call: TRBJ2-7
cdr3_aa: CSARTPYSGSPYEQYF

v_call: TRBV10-3
cdr3_length: 14
j_call: TRBJ2-3
cdr3_aa: CAISQTEYTDTQYF

v_call: TRBV5-1
cdr3_length: 14
j_call: TRBJ1-2
cdr3_aa: CASSSGLANYGYTF

v_call: TRBV2
cdr3_length: 14
j_call: TRBJ1-1
cdr3_aa: CASRSGTQNTEAFF

v_call: TRBV4-1
cdr3_length: 15
j_call: TRBJ2-5
cdr3_aa: CASSTQDGRGETQYF

v_call: TRBV20-1
cdr3_length: 15
j_call: TRBJ1-5
cdr3_aa: CSARDVGDTYQPQHF

v_call: TRBV27
cdr3_length: 16
j_call: TRBJ2-2
cdr3_aa: CASTWAENANTGELFF

v_call: TRBV19
cdr3_length: 16
j_call: TRBJ1-4
cdr3_aa: CASPPPGGGTTEKLFF

v_call: TRBV6-2/TRBV6-3
cdr3_length: 15
j_call: TRBJ2-5
cdr3_aa: CASSGTRLGGETQYF

v_call: TRBV18
cdr3_length: 11
j_call: TRBJ1-2
cdr3_aa: CASSPVDGYTF

v_call: TRBV6-6
cdr3_length: 15
j_call: TRBJ1-5
cdr3_aa: CASSFRGDSNQPQHF

v_call: TRBV7-8
cdr3_length: 11
j_call: TRBJ2-7
cdr3_aa: CASSFKYEQYF

v_call: TRBV20-1
cdr3_length: 15
j_call: TRBJ2-6
cdr3_aa: CSARDRNTGANVLTF

v_call: TRBV2
cdr3_length: 11
j_call: TRBJ2-7
cdr3_aa: CASSEDSLKYF

v_call: TRBV30
cdr3_length: 15
j_call: TRBJ2-7
cdr3_aa: CAVEPGNLSSYEQYF

v_call: TRBV5-1
cdr3_length: 16
j_call: TRBJ2-1
cdr3_aa: CASSPRTSGVYNEQFF